Following are 27 T cell receptor beta chains from one sample sequenced in a study of shared clonotypes between healthy human individuals. TCRdb's copy holds only in-frame clones and misses some; the assay was immunoSEQ multiplex PCR. This sample carries approximately 2,200,000 clones, approximately 94% of them seen once, and the ten largest clones take about 1.8%. Naivety among CD8 cells was defined by CD45RO negativity and positive CCR7 selection, thereby excluding terminally differentiated effector memory CD45RA+ cells. Material: naive CD8+ T cells from PBMCs. These receptors originate from a man aged 18 to 29 in good health. Some clones in this sample may be carry-over from other donors' samples.

V and J are TRBV5-4 and TRBJ2-7; 7 nucleotides match TRBD2. V shed 1 base, J shed 3 bases, and the junction held 4 bases outside the gene matches. The germline gives CDR1 SGHNT, CDR2 YYREEE (reference sequence). The length of the CDR3 is 14 residues. CDR3 region: CASSLYPGGYEQYF. The CDR3 nucleotides are TGTGCCAGCAGCTTGTACCCGGGGGGCTACGAGCAGTACTTC. Combining the CDR3 with reference TRBV5-4 and TRBJ2-7 gives the whole variable domain ETGVTQSPTHLIKTRGQQVTLRCSSQSGHNTVSWYQQALGQGPQFIFQYYREEENGRGNFPPRFSGLQFPNYSSELNVNALELDDSALYLCASSLYPGGYEQYFGPGTRLTVT.

In its sample, this clone was seen a few times. This chain links TRBV19 with TRBJ1-4, with 8 bases that match TRBD1. Germline V CDR1 and CDR2: LNHDA, SQIVND (reference sequence). Trimming took 6 bases from V and 8 from J; bases not matched to a gene: 5. The CDR3 spans 13 residues. CDR3 sequence: CASRDRVDEKLFF. The CDR3 bases are TGTGCCAGTAGGGACAGGGTGGACGAAAAACTGTTTTTT.

The rearrangement uses TRBV29-1 and TRBJ2-1; 7 nucleotides agree with TRBD1. V dropped 6 bases and J dropped 4; count of bases not matched to a gene: 9. This CDR3 contains 14 residues. The germline V gene encodes CDR1 SQVTM and CDR2 ANQGSEA. The CDR3 is CSVRDRDGYNEQFF. CDR3 coding DNA: TGCAGCGTGCGAGACAGGGACGGATACAATGAGCAGTTCTTC.

This clone showed up just a few times. J is TRBJ1-1 and V is TRBV6-1; 7 bases are a match to TRBD1. This CDR3 region has 15 residues. Losses at the gene ends were 5 bases for V and 0 bases for J; bases not matched to a gene: 6. Germline loops: CDR1 MNHNS, CDR2 SASEGT. For the CDR3, the DNA is TGTGCCAGCAGTTTTACGACAGGGATGAACACTGAAGCTTTCTTT. This codes for CASSFTTGMNTEAFF.

The rearrangement joins TRBV11-2 to TRBJ2-1; no firm D call. Looked up from germline, CDR1 is SGHAT and CDR2 is FQNNGV. The CDR3 contains 15 residues. V lost 5 bases and J 10 bases, leaving 21 bases between the germline ends. In DNA form, the CDR3 reads TGTGCCAGCAGCCCTAAGCCCGGGCCCCTAGGAGAGCAGTTCTTC. This sequence encodes CASSPKPGPLGEQFF.

The rearrangement joins TRBV5-5 to TRBJ2-7, with TRBD2 identical over 13 bases. The V and J ends lost 4 bases and 2 bases, in that order; junction bases with no gene match: 6. The CDR3 contains 16 residues. The V gene's germline CDR1 is SGHKS and CDR2 YYEKEE (reference sequence). CDR3 in amino acids: CASSPPGLAGTYEQYF. CDR3 coding DNA: TGTGCCAGCAGCCCTCCGGGACTAGCGGGGACCTACGAGCAGTACTTC.

The chain carries TRBV29-1 and TRBJ2-1; D ambiguous. Trimming removed 7 bases at V and 9 bases at J, with 25 bases between. CDR1 SQVTM and CDR2 ANQGSEA come from the germline V gene. This CDR3 is 15 amino acids long. CDR3 protein: CSGGPPGPTWGEQFF. The CDR3 DNA sequence: TGCAGCGGCGGTCCTCCGGGTCCCACCTGGGGTGAGCAGTTCTTC.

The CDR3 DNA reads as TGTGCCAGCAGCCCAGCGGGGGACCAGAACACCGGGGAGCTGTTTTTT. Encoded protein: CASSPAGDQNTGELFF. The chain employs TRBV7-9 and TRBJ2-2; 8 nucleotides match TRBD2. Germline V CDR1 and CDR2: SEHNR, FQNEAQ (reference sequence). Trimming took 5 bases from V and 1 from J; bases not matched to a gene: 6. The CDR3 is 16 residues long.

Remarks on this clone: Other DNA variants within this sample encode the same CDR3. V is TRBV29-1 and J is TRBJ2-3; 11 nucleotides align to TRBD2. V gave up 1 base and J gave up 0 bases; unmatched junction bases: 0. CDR1 SQVTM and CDR2 ANQGSEA come from the germline V gene. The CDR3 runs 15 residues. CDR3 bases: TGCAGCGTTGAAGGGACTAGCGGGAGCACAGATACGCAGTATTTT. This encodes CSVEGTSGSTDTQYF.

This chain joins TRBV28 and TRBJ2-5; D call uncertain. V lost 3 bases to trimming and J lost 6 bases, with 2 bases between them. The germline V gene has CDR1 MDHEN and CDR2 SYDVKM. The CDR3 is made up of 10 amino acids. The CDR3 reads CASSFQTQYF. The CDR3 nucleotides read TGTGCCAGCAGTTTTCAGACCCAGTACTTC.

This chain uses TRBV15 with TRBJ2-3, with D maybe TRBD1 (5 bases). The CDR3 consists of 17 residues. V gave up 2 bases and J gave up 2 bases, with 17 bases separating them. Germline CDR1 reads LNHNV; CDR2 reads YYDKDF (reference sequence). The CDR3 spells CATSRWAAGSPTDTQYF. In DNA form, the CDR3 reads TGTGCCACCAGCAGATGGGCGGCAGGGTCTCCCACAGATACGCAGTATTTT.

The V call is TRBV7-8, the J call TRBJ1-1; D is unclear. The length of the CDR3 is 16 residues. Germline CDR1 reads SGHVS; CDR2 reads FQNEAQ. V lost 1 base and J 5 bases, leaving 17 bases between the germline ends. CDR3 amino acids: CASSLEVGGFGTEAFF. In nucleotides, the CDR3 is TGTGCCAGCAGCTTAGAAGTAGGTGGGTTTGGAACTGAAGCTTTCTTT.

The V call is TRBV7-9, the J call TRBJ2-7; D gene uncertain. CDR1 and CDR2 from the germline V gene are SEHNR and FQNEAQ (reference sequence). This CDR3 is built from 15 residues. The V end was cut by 5 bases, the J end by 2 bases, with 16 bases between. The CDR3 DNA follows: TGTGCCAGCAGCGTAAACCCGCAGCGAGCCTACGAGCAGTACTTC. It codes for CASSVNPQRAYEQYF.

The rearrangement links TRBV9 to TRBJ2-2; D tentatively reads TRBD1 or TRBD2 (6 bases each). This CDR3 region has 16 residues. Germline-derived CDR1 and CDR2 are SGDLS and YYNGEE. V was shortened by 4 bases and J by 7 bases, with 20 bases between the two germline ends. The CDR3 loop is CASSTGAGTRDGELFF. The CDR3 nucleotides are TGTGCCAGCAGCACCGGGGCGGGGACAAGGGACGGGGAGCTGTTTTTT. Full variable domain (outside the CDR3, taken from reference TRBV9 and TRBJ2-2): DSGVTQTPKHLITATGQRVTLRCSPRSGDLSVYWYQQSLDQGLQFLIQYYNGEERAKGNILERFSAQQFPDLHSELNLSSLELGDSALYFCASSTGAGTRDGELFFGEGSRLTVL.

The V call is TRBV7-9, the J call TRBJ2-7; possible D gene TRBD1, 6 bases. Trimming cost V 3 bases and J 3 bases, with 15 bases left between them. CDR1 is SEHNR, CDR2 FQNEAQ, per germline (reference sequence). The CDR3 is 15 residues long. The CDR3 DNA follows: TGTGCCAGCAGCTTGCCGTATAGGGACATCTACGAGCAGTACTTC. Residues: CASSLPYRDIYEQYF.

The CDR3 coding sequence is TGTGCCAGCAGTGAGTTCGGCGGGTACACAGATACGCAGTATTTT. Amino acids: CASSEFGGYTDTQYF. The chain has TRBV6-1 and TRBJ2-3; tentatively, D is TRBD2 (5 bases). Trimming removed 3 bases at V and 2 bases at J, with 12 bases between. The CDR3 runs 15 residues. Germline V CDR1 and CDR2: MNHNS, SASEGT.

The V gene is TRBV5-6, the J gene TRBJ2-3; no clear D. This CDR3 contains 17 residues. V lost 4 bases, J lost 0 bases, and 18 bases lay in between. The germline gives CDR1 SGHDT, CDR2 YYEEEE. The CDR3 DNA is TGTGCCAGCAGCCTTTCCGTCGAGGTCCATAGCACAGATACGCAGTATTTT. It codes for CASSLSVEVHSTDTQYF.

This clone was recorded a few times. The J gene is TRBJ1-1, the V gene TRBV19; tentative D call: TRBD1 (5 bases). V lost 5 bases to trimming and J lost 5 bases, with 12 bases between them. The germline CDR1 and CDR2 sequences are LNHDA and SQIVND (reference sequence). CDR3 size: 13 residues. The CDR3 bases are TGTGCCAGTAGTCGGCGACCAGGGACTGAAGCTTTCTTT. This codes for CASSRRPGTEAFF.

The chain joins TRBV28 to TRBJ2-7; tentatively, D is TRBD1 or TRBD2 (5 bases each). Deletions cut 2 bases from V and 5 bases from J, with 13 bases between. CDR1 MDHEN and CDR2 SYDVKM come from the germline V gene. This CDR3 has 14 amino acids. CDR3 DNA sequence: TGTGCCAGCAGTTTAATGGGGACGACAGACGAGCAGTACTTC. Translation gives CASSLMGTTDEQYF.

The CDR3 loop is CASKQDSSYEQYF. The CDR3 nucleotides are TGCGCCAGCAAACAGGACTCCTCCTACGAGCAGTACTTC. The V and J genes are TRBV5-1 and TRBJ2-7; D is tentatively TRBD1 or TRBD2 (5 bases each). The V and J ends lost 6 bases and 0 bases respectively, with 10 bases between them. Germline V CDR1 and CDR2: SGHRS, YFSETQ. This CDR3 spans 13 amino acids.

The rearrangement uses TRBV27 and TRBJ1-2; D may be TRBD1 (5 bases). The germline V and J ends were trimmed by 3 bases and 8 bases, with 22 bases remaining between them. Germline assignment: CDR1 MNHEY and CDR2 SMNVEV (reference sequence). CDR3 length equals 16 residues. For the CDR3, the DNA is TGTGCCAGCAGTTTTATCGGGACGGCATTGCTGTCGGGCTACACCTTC. It yields the protein CASSFIGTALLSGYTF.

The chain uses TRBV4-1 and TRBJ2-7; D might be TRBD1 (6 bases). Germline lookup yields CDR1 MGHRA and CDR2 YSYEKL. This CDR3 has 15 residues. With 5 bases removed from V and 3 bases from J, the gap between germline ends came to 17 bases. The CDR3 sequence: CASSYTRGTGYEQYF. CDR3 in DNA: TGCGCCAGCAGCTATACCAGGGGCACGGGCTACGAGCAGTACTTC.

The rearrangement joins TRBV2 to TRBJ2-2; D gene ambiguous. There are 16 residues in the CDR3. CDR1 is SNHLY, CDR2 FYNNEI, per germline. V shed 8 bases and J shed 2 bases, with 18 bases lying between them. The CDR3 protein is CASLDRRQRNTGELFF. CDR3 DNA: TGTGCCAGCTTAGACCGGCGCCAGCGCAACACCGGGGAGCTGTTTTTT.

This sequence joins TRBV7-2 and TRBJ2-7, with 15 bases aligning to TRBD2. V shed 4 bases and J 4 bases; nucleotides not matched to a gene: 8. The germline gives CDR1 SGHTA, CDR2 FQGNSA. The CDR3 covers 17 residues. The CDR3 region is CASSWGGLAGGGYEQYF. CDR3 bases: TGTGCCAGCAGCTGGGGGGGACTAGCGGGAGGAGGATACGAGCAGTACTTC.

Notes on this clone: Other DNA sequences within the sample encode an identical CDR3. The genes are TRBV7-9 and TRBJ2-1; D ambiguous. CDR1 and CDR2 (germline): SEHNR, FQNEAQ (reference sequence). The CDR3 is made up of 13 amino acids. V was trimmed by 1 base and J by 4 bases, leaving 5 bases between them. The CDR3 DNA reads TGTGCCAGCAGCTTAGTCGTGTACAATGAGCAGTTCTTC. Its translation: CASSLVVYNEQFF.

This rearrangement joins TRBV10-3 to TRBJ1-2, with D possibly being TRBD1 (5 bases). CDR3 length: 17 amino acids. Trimming took 4 bases from V and 7 from J, leaving 25 bases between them. Germline CDR1 is ENHRY and CDR2 is SYGVKD. The CDR3 coding sequence is TGTGCCATCAGTGTGGAAATAACAGGAAAGGGGCGGGGTGGCTACACCTTC. Amino acids: CAISVEITGKGRGGYTF.

This chain links TRBV19 with TRBJ2-1; D unclear. This CDR3 is built from 12 residues. CDR1 is LNHDA and CDR2 is SQIVND in the germline V gene (reference sequence). V was shortened by 2 bases and J by 5 bases, with 4 bases between the two germline ends. For the CDR3, the DNA is TGTGCCAGTAGTATATGGCACAATGAGCAGTTCTTC. Translated, it gives CASSIWHNEQFF.